The rows below give T cell receptor beta chains drawn from one sample of a study of T-cell memory formation after mild COVID-19. TCRdb reprocessed the 5' RACE reads via MiXCR and lists one record per CDR3 protein. The data show tens of thousands of distinct CDR3 sequences, about an eighth seen once. Source material: PBMCs or a T cell subset sorted from them (not recorded which). These receptors were collected from a young man who had mild COVID-19 (a few samples of this study predate the infection). Cell type and time point are not known. Each CDR3 is given with its conserved first and last residue. A D gene is named only where the DNA matches it firmly. The listing skips clone size in some rows; elsewhere it reads once, few, many or a size class.

length	V	size	J	D	CDR3	DNA
13	TRBV5-6	few	TRBJ1-1	TRBD1	CASSLGQALEAFF	TGTGCCAGCAGCCTGGGACAGGCCCTAGAAGCTTTCTTT
18	TRBV6-5	many	TRBJ2-3	TRBD2	CASSYNTPGLAGADTQYF	TGTGCCAGCAGTTACAACACTCCGGGACTAGCGGGGGCCGATACGCAGTATTTT
15	TRBV3-1	many	TRBJ2-7	-	CASSQGGNVRHEQYF	TGTGCCAGCAGCCAGGGCGGAAACGTGCGTCACGAGCAGTACTTC
13	TRBV5-4	few	TRBJ2-3	-	CASSFDSGDTQYF	TGTGCCAGCAGCTTCGACTCGGGGGATACGCAGTATTTT
16	TRBV18	few	TRBJ1-6	-	CASSVRMEAWNSPLHF	TGTGCCAGCTCTGTCAGGATGGAGGCTTGGAATTCACCCCTCCACTTT
15	TRBV7-8	many	TRBJ1-1	-	CASSSPQVPYTEAFF	TGTGCCAGCAGCTCCCCACAGGTACCGTACACTGAAGCTTTCTTT
16	TRBV10-2	-	TRBJ2-3	-	CASISPGKGGPLRQYF	TGCGCCAGCATCTCCCCGGGTAAAGGGGGGCCCCTAAGGCAGTATTTT
20	TRBV11-3	many	TRBJ2-6	TRBD1	CASSPRSGTGALGGANVLTF	TGTGCCAGCAGCCCCCGTAGCGGGACAGGGGCCCTAGGGGGGGCCAACGTCCTGACTTTC
14	TRBV6-5	many	TRBJ1-6	TRBD1	CASSIGTGDSPLHF	TGTGCCAGCAGTATAGGGACAGGAGACTCACCCCTCCACTTT
14	TRBV12-3/TRBV12-4	many	TRBJ2-2	-	CASSRTEGAGELFF	TGTGCCAGCAGTCGAACGGAAGGGGCCGGGGAGCTGTTTTTT
15	TRBV7-2	many	TRBJ1-5	-	CASSLTGTNNQPQHF	TGTGCCAGCAGCCTCACCGGGACAAACAATCAGCCCCAGCATTTT
15	TRBV3-1	many	TRBJ2-3	-	CASSQSGLFTDTQYF	TGTGCCAGCAGCCAAAGTGGACTATTCACAGATACGCAGTATTTT
15	TRBV11-1	many	TRBJ1-6	-	CASSSVGQGNSPLHF	TGTGCCAGCAGCTCTGTTGGTCAGGGGAATTCACCCCTCCACTTT
14	TRBV3-1	few	TRBJ2-1	TRBD2	CASSQGTSESEQFF	TGTGCCAGCAGCCAGGGAACTAGCGAGAGTGAGCAGTTCTTC
15	TRBV5-1	many	TRBJ1-1	-	CASSTTGKGGTEAFF	TGCGCCAGCAGCACCACAGGGAAAGGGGGGACTGAAGCTTTCTTT
13	TRBV24-1	many	TRBJ2-5	TRBD1	CATSENRGETQYF	TGTGCCACCAGTGAGAACAGGGGGGAGACCCAGTACTTC
16	TRBV24-1	-	TRBJ2-3	TRBD1	CATSDPGTGGLDTQYF	TGTGCCACCAGTGATCCCGGGACAGGGGGATTAGATACGCAGTATTTT
11	TRBV12-3/TRBV12-4	many	TRBJ1-1	-	CASSLARRAFF	TGTGCCAGCAGTTTAGCCCGGAGGGCTTTCTTT
11	TRBV9	many	TRBJ2-1	-	CASSVHNEQFF	TGTGCCAGCAGCGTACACAATGAGCAGTTCTTC
16	TRBV7-2	many	TRBJ2-6	-	CASSPQGGAGANVLTF	TGTGCCAGCAGCCCTCAGGGGGGAGCTGGGGCCAACGTCCTGACTTTC
14	TRBV20-1	many	TRBJ2-3	TRBD1	CSAPDRDGTDTQYF	TGCAGTGCCCCAGACAGGGATGGCACAGATACGCAGTATTTT
13	TRBV7-3	-	TRBJ1-5	TRBD1	CASSTDRDQPQHF	TGTGCCAGCAGCACGGACAGGGATCAGCCCCAGCATTTT
14	TRBV7-2	many	TRBJ1-3	-	CASSLVDRGNTIYF	TGTGCCAGCAGCTTAGTGGATAGGGGAAACACCATATATTTT
13	TRBV10-3	-	TRBJ2-1	TRBD2	CAIMASGGGEQFF	TGTGCCATCATGGCTAGCGGGGGTGGTGAGCAGTTCTTC
17	TRBV9	many	TRBJ2-2	-	CASSVTGSGANTGELFF	TGTGCCAGCAGCGTGACGGGATCCGGGGCGAACACCGGGGAGCTGTTTTTT
15	TRBV3-1	many	TRBJ1-5	TRBD1	CASSNARQGNRPQHF	TGTGCCAGCAGCAACGCGAGACAGGGGAATCGGCCCCAGCATTTT
15	TRBV4-1	many	TRBJ2-5	TRBD1	CASSHIGQGQETQYF	TGCGCCAGCAGCCATATTGGACAGGGCCAAGAGACCCAGTACTTC
16	TRBV20-1	many	TRBJ1-6	-	CSARDKGSSYNSPLHF	TGCAGTGCTAGAGATAAGGGGAGCTCCTATAATTCACCCCTCCACTTT
17	TRBV5-1	many	TRBJ2-2	TRBD2	CASRREPGGSGTGELFF	TGCGCCAGCAGGCGCGAACCGGGGGGAAGTGGAACCGGGGAGCTGTTTTTT
13	TRBV10-1	many	TRBJ2-2	-	CASSESGTGELFF	TGCGCCAGCAGTGAGTCGGGCACCGGGGAGCTGTTTTTT
12	TRBV28	many	TRBJ1-5	-	CASSSSGQPQHF	TGTGCCAGCAGCTCCTCAGGTCAGCCCCAGCATTTT
16	TRBV7-2	many	TRBJ2-1	-	CASSLGWGRTYNEQFF	TGTGCCAGCAGCTTAGGGTGGGGGCGCACCTACAATGAGCAGTTCTTC
11	TRBV20-1	many	TRBJ2-5	TRBD2	CSALGGETQYF	TGCAGTGCTCTCGGGGGGGAGACCCAGTACTTC
16	TRBV7-8	many	TRBJ2-6	-	CASSVQGYSGANVLTF	TGTGCCAGCAGCGTACAGGGTTACTCTGGGGCCAACGTCCTGACTTTC
13	TRBV7-9	many	TRBJ1-2	-	CASSLRGAHGYTF	TGTGCCAGCAGCTTACGGGGGGCGCATGGCTACACCTTC
19	TRBV20-1	many	TRBJ2-4	TRBD2	CSAGGTSGGAGAAKNIQYF	TGCAGTGCTGGCGGGACTAGCGGGGGCGCCGGAGCGGCCAAAAACATTCAGTACTTC
15	TRBV5-1	many	TRBJ1-4	TRBD1	CASSFTGGIGEKLFF	TGCGCCAGCAGCTTCACAGGGGGCATTGGTGAAAAACTGTTTTTT
14	TRBV12-3/TRBV12-4	many	TRBJ2-4	-	CASRPRAAKNIQYF	TGTGCCAGCAGACCCCGGGCGGCTAAAAACATTCAGTACTTC
15	TRBV6-1	many	TRBJ1-4	-	CASRAGFATNEKLFF	TGTGCCAGCAGGGCAGGGTTCGCAACTAATGAAAAACTGTTTTTT
15	TRBV28	few	TRBJ1-5	TRBD1	CASRVRTGFIQPQHF	TGTGCCAGCAGGGTCAGGACAGGGTTCATTCAGCCCCAGCATTTT
17	TRBV7-9	many	TRBJ2-1	TRBD1	CASSLVGPGTGLREQFF	TGTGCCAGCAGCTTAGTAGGCCCCGGGACAGGGCTGCGTGAGCAGTTCTTC
14	TRBV29-1	many	TRBJ2-1	-	CSVESAGAHGEQFF	TGCAGCGTTGAGTCGGCAGGGGCCCACGGTGAGCAGTTCTTC